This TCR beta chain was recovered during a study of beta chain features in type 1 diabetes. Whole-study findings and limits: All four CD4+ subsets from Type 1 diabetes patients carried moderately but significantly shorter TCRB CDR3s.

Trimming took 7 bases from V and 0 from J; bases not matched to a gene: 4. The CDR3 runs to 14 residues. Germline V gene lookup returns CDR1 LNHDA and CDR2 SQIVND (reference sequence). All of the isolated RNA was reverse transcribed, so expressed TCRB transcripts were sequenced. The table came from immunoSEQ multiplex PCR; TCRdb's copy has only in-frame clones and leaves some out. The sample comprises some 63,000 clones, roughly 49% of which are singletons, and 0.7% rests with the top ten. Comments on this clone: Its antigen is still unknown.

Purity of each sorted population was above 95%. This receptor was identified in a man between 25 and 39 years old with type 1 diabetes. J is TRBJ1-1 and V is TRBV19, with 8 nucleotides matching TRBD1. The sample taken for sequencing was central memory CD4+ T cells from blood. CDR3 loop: CASTRQGMNTEAFF. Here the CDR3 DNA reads TGTGCCAGTACCAGACAGGGGATGAACACTGAAGCTTTCTTT. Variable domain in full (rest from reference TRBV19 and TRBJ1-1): DGGITQSPKYLFRKEGQNVTLSCEQNLNHDAMYWYRQDPGQGLRLIYYSQIVNDFQKGDIAEGYSVSREKKESFPLTVTSAQKNPTAFYLCASTRQGMNTEAFFGQGTRLTVV.